These 19 T cell receptor beta chains were sequenced from one sample in a study of graft-versus-host responses after intestinal transplantation. Investigators treated the graft tissue so that it released intraepithelial and lamina propria lymphocytes. Here immunoSEQ multiplex PCR was the method, and the copy in TCRdb shows in-frame clones only, minus some. The table lists 60,000 to 65,000 clones, 75% to 90% of them singletons, with more than 1.5% in the top ten. The sequencing used ileum tissue, collected about 350 days after transplant. These TCRs come from a human patient who received an intestinal transplant, so some T cells may come from the graft donor.

The V gene is TRBV7-6, the J gene TRBJ2-3; possible D gene TRBD1, 5 bases. V was clipped by 1 base and J by 2 bases, with 13 bases between them. This CDR3 region has 16 residues. The V gene's germline CDR1 is SGHVS and CDR2 FNYEAQ. The CDR3 loop is CASSLVHRSLTDTQYF. Here the CDR3 DNA reads TGTGCCAGCAGCTTAGTGCACAGGTCCCTCACAGATACGCAGTATTTT. Full variable domain (remainder filled in from reference TRBV7-6 and TRBJ2-3): GAGVSQSPRYKVTKRGQDVALRCDPISGHVSLYWYRQALGQGPEFLTYFNYEAQQDKSGLPNDRFSAERPEGSISTLTIQRTEQRDSAMYRCASSLVHRSLTDTQYFGPGTRLTVL.

The chain links TRBV19 to TRBJ2-3, with D hard to call. CDR1 LNHDA and CDR2 SQIVND come from the germline V gene (reference sequence). Trimming stripped 5 bases from V and 2 bases from J, with 20 bases between. The CDR3 spans 17 residues. CDR3 amino acids: CASSAAKGVKNTDTQYF. The DNA for the CDR3 is TGTGCCAGTAGTGCAGCGAAAGGCGTGAAGAACACAGATACGCAGTATTTT.

The sample holds one count of this clone. The chain joins TRBV18 to TRBJ2-5; unclear D gene. The germline CDR1 and CDR2 sequences are KGHSH and LQKENI. The CDR3 length is 13 residues. The V end was cut by 3 bases, the J end by 5 bases, with 10 bases between. The CDR3 protein is CASSPGVRETQYF. For the CDR3, the DNA is TGTGCCAGCTCACCTGGGGTTAGGGAGACCCAGTACTTC. The full variable domain, in which reference TRBV18 and TRBJ2-5 provide the parts outside the CDR3, is NAGVMQNPRHLVRRRGQEARLRCSPMKGHSHVYWYRQLPEEGLKFMVYLQKENIIDESGMPKERFSAEFPKEGPSILRIQQVVRGDSAAYFCASSPGVRETQYFGPGTRLLVL.

The chain recombines TRBV4-1 with TRBJ2-7; 9 bases fit TRBD2. With V trimmed by 0 bases and J by 3 bases, 6 bases remained unmatched. The CDR3 totals 16 residues. Germline V gene lookup returns CDR1 MGHRA and CDR2 YSYEKL. Here the CDR3 reads CASSQDHLAGIYEQYF. The CDR3 bases are TGCGCCAGCAGCCAAGATCATCTAGCGGGGATCTACGAGCAGTACTTC.

In its sample, this clone was seen once. The V call is TRBV4-1, the J call TRBJ1-1; D is perhaps TRBD1 (5 bases). Germline loops: CDR1 MGHRA, CDR2 YSYEKL. V lost 4 bases to trimming and J lost 4 bases, with 13 bases between them. The CDR3 loop spans 14 amino acids. The CDR3 region is CASSLGGIGTEAFF. The CDR3 nucleotides are TGCGCCAGCAGCCTGGGGGGAATTGGCACTGAAGCTTTCTTT.

This chain uses TRBV4-1 with TRBJ1-1; D is unresolved. The CDR3 contains 15 residues. The germline gives CDR1 MGHRA, CDR2 YSYEKL. V shed 0 bases and J shed 1 base, with 9 bases lying between them. The CDR3 DNA follows: TGCGCCAGCAGCCAAGATAACGCAGAGAACACTGAAGCTTTCTTT. It encodes CASSQDNAENTEAFF.

V is TRBV7-9 and J is TRBJ1-1; D uncertain. The CDR3 length is 13 residues. V lost 4 bases and J 3 bases, leaving 9 bases between the germline ends. Germline V gene lookup returns CDR1 SEHNR and CDR2 FQNEAQ (reference sequence). The CDR3 sequence: CASSSYAYTEAFF. The DNA of the CDR3 is TGTGCCAGCAGCTCCTATGCGTACACTGAAGCTTTCTTT.

This chain uses TRBV5-6 with TRBJ2-1; 8 positions match TRBD1. This CDR3 is 13 amino acids long. Germline values: CDR1 SGHDT, CDR2 YYEEEE. J was trimmed by 7 bases and V by 0 bases; bases with no gene match: 0. The CDR3 DNA reads TGTGCCAGCAGCTTGGGACAGGGGAATGAGCAGTTCTTC. Encoded protein: CASSLGQGNEQFF.

The chain joins TRBV11-2 to TRBJ2-7; D remains unclear. The germline CDR1 and CDR2 sequences are SGHAT and FQNNGV. This CDR3 is built from 14 residues. V dropped 3 bases and J dropped 1 base, with 10 bases sitting between them. The DNA for the CDR3 is TGTGCCAGCAGCTTCTCGCACAGTTCCTACGAGCAGTACTTC. Translating it yields CASSFSHSSYEQYF. The full variable domain, completed using reference TRBV11-2 and TRBJ2-7, is EAGVAQSPRYKIIEKRQSVAFWCNPISGHATLYWYQQILGQGPKLLIQFQNNGVVDDSQLPKDRFSAERLKGVDSTLKIQPAKLEDSAVYLCASSFSHSSYEQYFGPGTRLTVT.

This rearrangement joins TRBV7-9 to TRBJ1-2; D uncertain. CDR1 and CDR2 from the germline V gene are SEHNR and FQNEAQ (reference sequence). Trimming cost V 6 bases and J 4 bases, with 12 bases left between them. The CDR3 runs 13 residues. The CDR3 loop reads CASRHLGSYGYTF. The CDR3 DNA follows: TGTGCCAGCAGGCACTTAGGTAGCTATGGCTACACCTTC.

In the case of this clone: An end of the junction differs from the germline gene, which may be a read error. This chain uses TRBV6-8 with TRBJ1-1; D ambiguous. The CDR3 runs 11 residues. The germline V gene has CDR1 MNHGY and CDR2 SAAAGT. CDR3 in DNA: TGTTCCAGCAGTTCTAACCCCGGGACTTTCTTT. Translating it yields CSSSSNPGTFF.

J is TRBJ2-5 and V is TRBV6-5, with 9 nucleotides matching TRBD1. The DNA end is more similar to TRBJ2-7, so the J call may be wrong. Germline V gene data show CDR1 as MNHEY and CDR2 as SVGAGI. This CDR3 has 14 residues. CDR3 coding DNA: TGTGCCAGCAGTTACGGGGACAGGGAATACGAGCAGTACTTC. This codes for CASSYGDREYEQYF.

The V and J genes are TRBV18 and TRBJ1-1; D gene unclear. From germline, CDR1 is KGHSH and CDR2 LQKENI. This CDR3 comprises 14 residues. Trimming removed 2 bases from V and 1 base from J, with 8 bases in between. This chain's CDR3 is CASSPGSTNTEAFF. In nucleotides, the CDR3 is TGTGCCAGCTCACCAGGGTCCACGAACACTGAAGCTTTCTTT.

The chain couples TRBV6-4 to TRBJ1-1; D gene ambiguous. V lost 5 bases to trimming and J lost 4 bases, with 17 bases between them. The CDR3 has 15 amino acids. Germline V gene sequence: CDR1 MRHNA, CDR2 SNTAGT. The CDR3 spells CASSMGSRWGTEAFF. CDR3 sequence (DNA): TGTGCCAGCAGTATGGGGTCCAGGTGGGGCACTGAAGCTTTCTTT.

This clone was seen just once. The chain has TRBV19 and TRBJ2-2; 8 bases match TRBD2. J gave up 5 bases and V 4 bases, and 9 bases lay outside the gene matches. Germline values: CDR1 LNHDA, CDR2 SQIVND (reference sequence). The CDR3 covers 16 residues. Written as DNA, the CDR3 is TGTGCCAGTAGTAAGTTGGCGGGAGGAGTAACCGGGGAGCTGTTTTTT. Protein sequence: CASSKLAGGVTGELFF.

This rearrangement joins TRBV2 to TRBJ1-6, with 8 bases fitting TRBD1. Germline CDR1 SNHLY, CDR2 FYNNEI. With 6 bases clipped from V and 7 bases from J, the junction kept 11 bases outside the gene matches. The CDR3 contains 16 residues. The CDR3 reads CASSSDRGNYNSPLHF. Written as DNA, the CDR3 is TGTGCCAGCAGCTCCGACAGGGGCAATTACAATTCACCCCTCCACTTT.

The rearrangement joins TRBV5-1 to TRBJ2-1, with 14 bases lining up with TRBD2. CDR3 size: 18 residues. Looked up from germline, CDR1 is SGHRS and CDR2 is YFSETQ. The trim removed 0 bases at V and 7 bases at J, leaving 9 bases unmatched. In DNA form, the CDR3 reads TGCGCCAGCAGCTTGGAGACTAGCGGGAGGGCGAAAGGTAATGAGCAGTTCTTC. This sequence encodes CASSLETSGRAKGNEQFF. The whole variable domain, remainder taken from reference TRBV5-1 and TRBJ2-1, is KAGVTQTPRYLIKTRGQQVTLSCSPISGHRSVSWYQQTPGQGLQFLFEYFSETQRNKGNFPGRFSGRQFSNSRSEMNVSTLELGDSALYLCASSLETSGRAKGNEQFFGPGTRLTVL.

V is TRBV6-5 and J is TRBJ2-7, with 11 bases lining up with TRBD1. The CDR3 consists of 14 residues. Germline V gives CDR1 MNHEY, CDR2 SVGAGI. The ends lost 6 bases at V and 5 bases at J; junction bases unmatched: 6. CDR3 residues: CASSPDRGLNEQYF. DNA of the CDR3: TGTGCCAGCAGCCCGGACAGGGGGCTGAACGAGCAGTACTTC.

This chain links TRBV2 with TRBJ2-1, with D uncertain. With 3 bases removed from V and 2 bases from J, the gap between germline ends came to 8 bases. Germline V CDR1 and CDR2: SNHLY, FYNNEI. There are 14 residues in the CDR3. The CDR3 coding sequence is TGTGCCAGCAGTGACCAGCCCCCCTACAATGAGCAGTTCTTC. Its translation is CASSDQPPYNEQFF.